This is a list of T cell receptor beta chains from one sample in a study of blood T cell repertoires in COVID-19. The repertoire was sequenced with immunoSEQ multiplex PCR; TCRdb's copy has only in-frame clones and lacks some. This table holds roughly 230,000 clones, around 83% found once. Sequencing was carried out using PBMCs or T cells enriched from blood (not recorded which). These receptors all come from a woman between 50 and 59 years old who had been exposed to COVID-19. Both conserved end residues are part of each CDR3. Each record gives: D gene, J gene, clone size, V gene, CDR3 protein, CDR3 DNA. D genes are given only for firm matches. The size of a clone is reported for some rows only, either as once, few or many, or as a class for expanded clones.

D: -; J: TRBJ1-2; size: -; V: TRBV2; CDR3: CASSRSFSRDYTF; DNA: TGTGCCAGCAGTCGAAGTTTCTCCCGGGACTACACCTTC
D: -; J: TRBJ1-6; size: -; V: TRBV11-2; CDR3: CASSSSIVFLGGSPLHF; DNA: TGTGCCAGCAGCTCGTCCATAGTGTTCCTCGGCGGTTCACCCCTCCACTTT
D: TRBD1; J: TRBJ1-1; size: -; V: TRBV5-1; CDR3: CASRQGDIITEAFF; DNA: TGCGCCAGCAGGCAGGGGGATATTATAACTGAAGCTTTCTTT
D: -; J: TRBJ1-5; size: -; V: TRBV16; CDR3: CASSQNAVGPQHF; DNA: TGTGCCAGCAGCCAAAATGCGGTCGGGCCCCAGCATTTT
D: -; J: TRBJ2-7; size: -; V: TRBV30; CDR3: CPLAGLATRNEQYF; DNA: TGTCCGCTGGCGGGGTTGGCTACCAGGAACGAGCAGTACTTC
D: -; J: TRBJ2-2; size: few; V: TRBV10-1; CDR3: CASSEGQNTGELFF; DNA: TGCGCCAGCAGTGAGGGACAGAACACCGGGGAGCTGTTTTTT
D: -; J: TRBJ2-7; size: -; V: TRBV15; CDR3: CATSRDSRGSDEQYF; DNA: TGTGCCACCAGCAGAGACAGTAGGGGCTCCGACGAGCAGTACTTC
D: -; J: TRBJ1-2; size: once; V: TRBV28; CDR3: CASSVLDSYGYTF; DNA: TGTGCCAGCAGTGTACTGGACAGCTATGGCTACACCTTC
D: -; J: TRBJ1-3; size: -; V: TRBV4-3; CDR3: CASSQGYGGSGNTIYF; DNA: TGCGCCAGCAGCCAAGGCTATGGGGGGTCTGGAAACACCATATATTTT
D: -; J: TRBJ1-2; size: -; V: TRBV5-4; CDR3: CASSMTPAGGYTF; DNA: TGTGCCAGCAGCATGACACCAGCGGGTGGCTACACCTTC
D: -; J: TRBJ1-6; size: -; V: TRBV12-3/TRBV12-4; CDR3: CASGSFSPLHF; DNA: TGTGCCAGCGGTTCTTTTTCACCCCTCCACTTT
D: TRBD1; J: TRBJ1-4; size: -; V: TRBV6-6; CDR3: CASMSSGGNEKLFF; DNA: TGTGCCAGCATGTCCTCAGGGGGAAATGAAAAACTGTTTTTT
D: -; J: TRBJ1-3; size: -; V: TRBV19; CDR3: CASSASTGGTIYF; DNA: TGTGCCAGTAGTGCTTCGACAGGAGGCACCATATATTTT
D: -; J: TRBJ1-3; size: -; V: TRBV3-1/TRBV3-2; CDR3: CASSQDTGFGNTIYF; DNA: TGTGCCAGCAGCCAAGACACAGGGTTTGGAAACACCATATATTTT
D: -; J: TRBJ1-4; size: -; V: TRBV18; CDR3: CASSRGSTNEKLFF; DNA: TGTGCCAGCTCACGAGGGAGCACTAATGAAAAACTGTTTTTT
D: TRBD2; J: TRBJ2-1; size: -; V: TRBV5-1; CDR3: CASSLVASGGNEQFF; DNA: TGCGCCAGCAGCTTGGTGGCTAGCGGAGGGAATGAGCAGTTCTTC
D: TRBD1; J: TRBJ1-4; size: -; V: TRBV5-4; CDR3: CASSSGTANEKLFF; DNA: TGTGCCAGCAGCTCCGGGACAGCGAATGAAAAACTGTTTTTT
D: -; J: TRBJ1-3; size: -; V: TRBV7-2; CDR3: CASSYGGRGNTIYF; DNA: TGTGCCAGCAGCTATGGGGGCCGGGGAAACACCATATATTTT
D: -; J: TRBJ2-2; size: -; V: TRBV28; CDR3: CAEQGNTGELFF; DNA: TGTGCCGAACAGGGGAACACCGGGGAGCTGTTTTTT
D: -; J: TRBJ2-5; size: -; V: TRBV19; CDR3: CASSSRRTSETQYF; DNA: TGTGCCAGTAGTTCCAGAAGGACTTCGGAGACCCAGTACTTC
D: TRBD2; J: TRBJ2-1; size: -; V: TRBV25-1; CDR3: CASRGGSYNEQFF; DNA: TGTGCCAGCAGGGGCGGGAGCTACAATGAGCAGTTCTTC
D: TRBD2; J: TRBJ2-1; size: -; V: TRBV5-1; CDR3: CASSSFTSGGSGEQFF; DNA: TGCGCCAGCAGCTCCTTCACTAGCGGTGGTTCAGGTGAGCAGTTCTTC
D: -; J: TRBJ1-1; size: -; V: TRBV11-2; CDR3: CASSLVGGGTEAFF; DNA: TGTGCCAGCAGCTTAGTCGGGGGGGGCACTGAAGCTTTCTTT
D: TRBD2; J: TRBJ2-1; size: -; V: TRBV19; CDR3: CASSIDLRLAGGNEQFF; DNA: TGTGCCAGTAGTATAGATCTTAGGCTAGCGGGGGGCAATGAGCAGTTCTTC
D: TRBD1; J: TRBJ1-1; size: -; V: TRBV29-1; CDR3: CSGDPGTGNTEAFF; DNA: TGCAGCGGCGACCCCGGGACAGGGAACACTGAAGCTTTCTTT
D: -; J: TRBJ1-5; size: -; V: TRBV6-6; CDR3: CASSGTLGNQPQHF; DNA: TGTGCCAGCAGTGGGACATTGGGCAATCAGCCCCAGCATTTT
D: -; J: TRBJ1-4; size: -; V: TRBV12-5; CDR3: CATVGTNEKLFF; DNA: TGTGCTACCGTGGGCACTAATGAAAAACTGTTTTTT
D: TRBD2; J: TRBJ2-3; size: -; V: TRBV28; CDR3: CASSPGTSGGPQYF; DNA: TGTGCCAGCAGCCCCGGGACTAGCGGGGGCCCACAATATTTT
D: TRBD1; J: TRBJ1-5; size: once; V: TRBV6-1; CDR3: CASSEAGQGDYPQHF; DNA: TGTGCCAGCAGTGAAGCGGGACAGGGAGATTATCCCCAGCATTTT
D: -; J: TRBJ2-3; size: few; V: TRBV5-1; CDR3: CASSLAPGTDTQYF; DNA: TGCGCCAGCAGCTTGGCCCCAGGCACAGATACGCAGTATTTT
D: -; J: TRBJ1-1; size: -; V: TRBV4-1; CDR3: CASSRGSLAFF; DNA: TGCGCCAGCAGCCGAGGCTCCCTCGCTTTCTTT
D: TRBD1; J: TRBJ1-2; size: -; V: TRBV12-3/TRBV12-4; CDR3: CAIKGAGWGYTF; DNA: TGTGCCATCAAGGGGGCAGGGTGGGGCTACACCTTC
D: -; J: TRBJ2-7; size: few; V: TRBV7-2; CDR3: CASSLQGSREQYF; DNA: TGTGCCAGCAGCTTACAGGGAAGTCGGGAGCAGTACTTC
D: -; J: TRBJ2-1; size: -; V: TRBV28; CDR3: CASSLRIGGNEQFF; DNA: TGTGCCAGCAGTTTACGCATCGGGGGCAATGAGCAGTTCTTC
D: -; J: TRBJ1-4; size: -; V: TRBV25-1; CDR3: CASSETRRAAEKLFF; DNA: TGTGCCAGCAGTGAAACTCGCAGGGCAGCTGAAAAACTGTTTTTT
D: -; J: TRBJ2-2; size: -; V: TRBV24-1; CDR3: CATSAHFTGELFF; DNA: TGTGCCACCAGTGCCCATTTCACCGGGGAGCTGTTTTTT
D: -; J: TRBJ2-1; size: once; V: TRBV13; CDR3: CASSSPLSQRDNEQFF; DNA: TGTGCCAGCAGCTCCCCGTTGAGCCAACGGGACAATGAGCAGTTCTTC
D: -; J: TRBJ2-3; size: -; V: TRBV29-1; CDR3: CSVSNSDTQYF; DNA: TGCAGCGTCTCTAACTCGGATACGCAGTATTTT
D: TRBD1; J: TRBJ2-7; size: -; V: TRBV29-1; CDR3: CSVGGARQGPYEQYF; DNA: TGCAGCGTTGGGGGGGCGCGACAGGGGCCATACGAGCAGTACTTC
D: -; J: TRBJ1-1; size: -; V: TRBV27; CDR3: CASSYTAGNTEAFF; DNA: TGTGCCAGCAGTTACACAGCGGGGAACACTGAAGCTTTCTTT
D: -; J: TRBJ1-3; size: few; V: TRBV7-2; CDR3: CASSLGSDSGNTIYF; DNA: TGTGCCAGCAGCTTAGGTTCAGACTCTGGAAACACCATATATTTT
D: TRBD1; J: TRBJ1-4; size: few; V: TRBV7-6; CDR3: CASSQGQGGGGNEKLFF; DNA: TGTGCCAGCAGCCAGGGACAGGGAGGTGGTGGTAATGAAAAACTGTTTTTT
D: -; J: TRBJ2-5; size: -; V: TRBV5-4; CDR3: CASSLSGSGETQYF; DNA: TGTGCCAGCAGCTTAAGTGGCAGCGGAGAGACCCAGTACTTC
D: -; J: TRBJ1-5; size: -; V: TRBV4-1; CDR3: CASSQELSWTTQPQHF; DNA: TGCGCCAGCAGCCAAGAATTAAGTTGGACAACTCAGCCCCAGCATTTT
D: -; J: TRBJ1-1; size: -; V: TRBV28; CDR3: CASSSPDPGRSTFF; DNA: TGTGCCAGCAGTTCCCCGGACCCAGGGCGATCAACTTTCTTT
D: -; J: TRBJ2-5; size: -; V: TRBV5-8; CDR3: CASRGAVYTQETQYF; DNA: TGTGCCAGCAGGGGAGCGGTTTATACTCAAGAGACCCAGTACTTC
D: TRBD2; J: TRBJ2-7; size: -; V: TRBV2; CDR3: CASSGGVAGVAEQYF; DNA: TGTGCCAGCAGTGGAGGGGTAGCGGGGGTGGCCGAGCAGTACTTC
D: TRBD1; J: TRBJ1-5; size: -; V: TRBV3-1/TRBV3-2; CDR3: CASSHEDRGNQPQHF; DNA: TGTGCCAGCAGCCATGAGGACAGGGGAAATCAGCCCCAGCATTTT
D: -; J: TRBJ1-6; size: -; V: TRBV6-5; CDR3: CASTERVRGTPLHF; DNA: TGTGCCAGCACCGAAAGGGTCAGGGGAACACCCCTCCACTTT
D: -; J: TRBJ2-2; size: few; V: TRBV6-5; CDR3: CASSYWSENTGELFF; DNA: TGTGCCAGCAGTTATTGGTCAGAAAACACCGGGGAGCTGTTTTTT
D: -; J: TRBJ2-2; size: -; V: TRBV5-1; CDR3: CASSLTVTGELFF; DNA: TGCGCCAGCAGCTTGACAGTGACCGGGGAGCTGTTTTTT
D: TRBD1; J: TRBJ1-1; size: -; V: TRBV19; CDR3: CASSTGVNTEAFF; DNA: TGTGCCAGTAGCACAGGGGTGAACACTGAAGCTTTCTTT
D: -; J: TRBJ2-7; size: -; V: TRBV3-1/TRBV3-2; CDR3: CASSQDIGAFEQYF; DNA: TGTGCCAGCAGCCAAGACATAGGGGCTTTCGAGCAGTACTTC